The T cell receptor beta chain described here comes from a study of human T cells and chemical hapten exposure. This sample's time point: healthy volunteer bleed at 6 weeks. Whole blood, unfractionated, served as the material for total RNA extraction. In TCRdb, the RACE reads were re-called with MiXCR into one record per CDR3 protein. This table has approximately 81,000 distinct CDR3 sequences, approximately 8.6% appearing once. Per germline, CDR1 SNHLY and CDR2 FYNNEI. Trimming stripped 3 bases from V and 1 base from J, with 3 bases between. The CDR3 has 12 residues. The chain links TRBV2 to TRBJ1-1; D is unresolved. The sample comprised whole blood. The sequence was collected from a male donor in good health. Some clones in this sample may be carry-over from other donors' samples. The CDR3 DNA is TGTGCCAGCAGTGACAGGAACACTGAAGCTTTCTTT. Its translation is CASSDRNTEAFF.